The 21 T cell receptor beta chains listed next were all sequenced from one sample in a study of T cell responses to AZD1222 COVID-19 vaccine (dated by TCRdb to the early 2020s). The intended sense of this specimen's time point label: baseline before first vaccination. The library was made by the immunoSEQ multiplex PCR assay. TCRdb stores this immuneACCESS table with in-frame sequences only. Part of the clones is absent; in the studies checked, under half of the shortfall reflects unresolved V genes, and no reason is known for the rest. The sample profile shows 150,000 to 200,000 clones; roughly 91% of them were found once. Clones ranked in the top ten supply around 1.6% of the sample. The sequencing here drew on peripheral blood, taken on day 0 of AZD1222 vaccination. The receptor source for this set is an adult in good health.

The J gene is TRBJ2-2, the V gene TRBV5-1, with D unclear. Per the germline V gene, CDR1 is SGHRS and CDR2 is YFSETQ. The CDR3 extends over 14 amino acids. V shed 5 bases and J shed 3 bases, with 11 bases lying between them. CDR3 region: CASRGQADTGELFF. In DNA, the CDR3 is TGCGCCAGCAGAGGCCAGGCGGACACCGGGGAGCTGTTTTTT.

The chain links TRBV7-9 to TRBJ2-7, with 10 positions matching TRBD1. Germline CDR1 is SEHNR and CDR2 is FQNEAQ (reference sequence). CDR3 length equals 15 residues. Trimming at V came to 1 base and at J to 5 bases, leaving 5 bases not matched to a gene. CDR3 sequence: CASSLGLGQGNEQYF. The CDR3 nucleotides read TGTGCCAGCAGCTTAGGATTGGGACAGGGGAACGAGCAGTACTTC. The full variable domain, with the rest looked up from reference TRBV7-9 and TRBJ2-7, is DTGVSQNPRHKITKRGQNVTFRCDPISEHNRLYWYRQTLGQGPEFLTYFQNEAQLEKSRLLSDRFSAERPKGSFSTLEIQRTEQGDSAMYLCASSLGLGQGNEQYFGPGTRLTVT.

The rearrangement joins TRBV12-3 or TRBV12-4 to TRBJ1-1; perhaps TRBD1 as D (5 bases). V lost 8 bases and J lost 6, with 16 bases in between. The CDR3 contains 13 residues. CDR3 coding DNA: TGTGCCAGCCATTCGAGGGGTTACCCTGAAGCTTTCTTT. Translation gives CASHSRGYPEAFF.

The genes are TRBV10-2 and TRBJ1-2; D is unresolved. V lost 8 bases and J 4 bases, leaving 17 bases between the germline ends. CDR1 and CDR2 from the germline V gene are WSHSY and SAAADI. The CDR3 sequence is 14 residues long. The CDR3 DNA is TGCGCCAGCCGCCAAGGTGGCCTAGGCTATGGCTACACCTTC. Its translation: CASRQGGLGYGYTF.

This rearrangement joins TRBV7-9 to TRBJ1-1, with 7 bases that match TRBD1. The ends lost 1 base at V and 4 bases at J; junction bases unmatched: 6. The length of the CDR3 is 15 residues. The germline V gene has CDR1 SEHNR and CDR2 FQNEAQ (reference sequence). CDR3 amino acids: CASSLGPRGGTEAFF. As DNA, the CDR3 is TGTGCCAGCAGCTTAGGGCCCAGGGGGGGCACTGAAGCTTTCTTT.

The chain uses TRBV12-3 or TRBV12-4 and TRBJ1-2; the D is unclear. Trimming cost V 3 bases and J 4 bases, with 6 bases left between them. The CDR3 totals 12 residues. CDR3 nucleotides: TGTGCCAGCAGTTTTAGGATCTATGGCTACACCTTC. As protein: CASSFRIYGYTF.

This clone appeared a few times. The chain carries TRBV9 and TRBJ2-2; tentatively, D is TRBD1 (6 bases). Trimming left V 3 bases short and J 4 bases short, with 16 bases between. CDR1 is SGDLS and CDR2 is YYNGEE in the germline V gene. The CDR3 sequence is 16 residues long. The chain's CDR3 is CASSATPGAGTGELFF. The CDR3 DNA reads as TGTGCCAGCAGCGCTACCCCAGGGGCTGGCACCGGGGAGCTGTTTTTT.

The chain couples TRBV24-1 to TRBJ2-1, with 7 bases lining up with TRBD2. CDR1 is KGHDR and CDR2 is SFDVKD in the germline V gene. The CDR3 is made up of 17 amino acids. The V and J ends lost 1 base and 3 bases, in that order; junction bases with no gene match: 8. The CDR3 loop is CATSDFRTSSSYNEQFF. The CDR3, as DNA: TGTGCCACCAGTGATTTTCGGACTAGTTCGAGCTACAATGAGCAGTTCTTC.

The chain uses TRBV5-4 and TRBJ2-4, with 14 nucleotides matching TRBD2. V dropped 4 bases and J dropped 5; count of bases not matched to a gene: 2. The CDR3 has 15 amino acids. Germline V gene sequence: CDR1 SGHNT, CDR2 YYREEE (reference sequence). This CDR3 reads CASSRLAGGQNIQYF. CDR3 nucleotide sequence: TGTGCCAGCAGCCGACTAGCGGGAGGGCAAAACATTCAGTACTTC.

V is TRBV27 and J is TRBJ1-2; 7 positions match TRBD1. The V and J ends lost 3 bases and 7 bases, in that order; junction bases with no gene match: 5. CDR1 MNHEY and CDR2 SMNVEV come from the germline V gene (reference sequence). The CDR3 has 13 amino acids. The CDR3, as DNA: TGTGCCAGCAGTTTCGACAGGGATCGTGGCTACACCTTC. It codes for CASSFDRDRGYTF.

The rearrangement uses TRBV7-9 and TRBJ2-2; TRBD1 agrees at 7 bases. Germline CDR1 is SEHNR and CDR2 is FQNEAQ (reference sequence). V gave up 5 bases and J gave up 0 bases; unmatched junction bases: 9. There are 17 residues in the CDR3. The CDR3 protein is CASSRQGIFSNTGELFF. The DNA of the CDR3 is TGTGCCAGCAGCCGACAGGGAATATTCTCGAACACCGGGGAGCTGTTTTTT.

The chain recombines TRBV5-4 with TRBJ2-1; 10 nucleotides agree with TRBD2. The V and J ends lost 0 bases and 0 bases, in that order; junction bases with no gene match: 9. The CDR3 has 19 amino acids. Germline lookup yields CDR1 SGHNT and CDR2 YYREEE (reference sequence). CDR3 DNA sequence: TGTGCCAGCAGCTTGGTGAGACTAGCGGGCCCCAGCTCCTACAATGAGCAGTTCTTC. This codes for CASSLVRLAGPSSYNEQFF. The full variable domain, rest sourced from reference TRBV5-4 and TRBJ2-1, is ETGVTQSPTHLIKTRGQQVTLRCSSQSGHNTVSWYQQALGQGPQFIFQYYREEENGRGNFPPRFSGLQFPNYSSELNVNALELDDSALYLCASSLVRLAGPSSYNEQFFGPGTRLTVL.

This clone has a single count. The chain combines TRBV10-1 with TRBJ1-1; no clear D. Trimming took 6 bases from V and 3 from J, leaving 11 bases between them. CDR1 is WNHNN, CDR2 SYGVQD, per germline (reference sequence). The CDR3 extends over 13 amino acids. The CDR3 protein is CASSERLDTEAFF. In nucleotides, the CDR3 is TGCGCCAGCAGCGAAAGGTTGGACACTGAAGCTTTCTTT.

In this sample, this clone turned up once. The chain has TRBV9 and TRBJ2-5; the D is unclear. The CDR3 contains 15 residues. Trimming removed 0 bases at V and 1 base at J, with 10 bases between. CDR1 and CDR2 from the germline V gene are SGDLS and YYNGEE. The CDR3 region is CASSVETFGQETQYF. The CDR3 nucleotides read TGTGCCAGCAGCGTAGAAACATTTGGCCAAGAGACCCAGTACTTC.

The CDR3 spells CASSSAGLAGRDTQYF. CDR3 nucleotide sequence: TGTGCCAGCAGCTCCGCGGGACTAGCGGGGAGAGATACGCAGTATTTT. The V call is TRBV7-3, the J call TRBJ2-3, with TRBD2 identical over 13 bases. V lost 4 bases, J lost 5 bases, and 6 bases stayed unmatched. The germline gives CDR1 SGHTA, CDR2 FQGTGA. The CDR3 has 16 residues. The full variable domain, rest sourced from reference TRBV7-3 and TRBJ2-3, is GAGVSQTPSNKVTEKGKYVELRCDPISGHTALYWYRQSLGQGPEFLIYFQGTGAADDSGLPNDRFFAVRPEGSVSTLKIQRTERGDSAVYLCASSSAGLAGRDTQYFGPGTRLTVL.

The chain recombines TRBV24-1 with TRBJ2-3, with D tentatively TRBD1 (6 bases). Germline CDR1 is KGHDR and CDR2 is SFDVKD. The CDR3 extends over 15 amino acids. The V and J ends lost 0 bases and 1 base respectively, with 7 bases between them. CDR3 region: CATSDLGGRTDTQYF. CDR3 nucleotide sequence: TGTGCCACCAGTGATTTGGGGGGCCGCACAGATACGCAGTATTTT.

The chain employs TRBV5-1 and TRBJ1-4, with a weak D call TRBD1 (5 bases). Germline lookup yields CDR1 SGHRS and CDR2 YFSETQ. The CDR3 is 15 residues long. V shed 4 bases and J shed 4 bases, with 14 bases lying between them. This CDR3 is CASSHRAGVNEKLFF. The CDR3, as DNA: TGCGCCAGCAGCCATCGAGCGGGGGTTAATGAAAAACTGTTTTTT.

This chain uses TRBV30 with TRBJ1-3; D gene uncertain. CDR3 length: 15 residues. The V end lost 2 bases, the J end lost 3 bases, and 14 bases lay between the germline ends. In germline, CDR1 is GTSNPN, CDR2 SVGIG (reference sequence). The CDR3 spells CAWSLSGVRGNTIYF. For the CDR3, the DNA is TGTGCCTGGAGTCTGAGCGGGGTCCGTGGAAACACCATATATTTT.

The chain couples TRBV15 to TRBJ1-2; tentatively, D is TRBD1 (5 bases). Germline V gene data show CDR1 as LNHNV and CDR2 as YYDKDF (reference sequence). V was clipped by 0 bases and J by 4 bases, with 15 bases between them. There are 16 residues in the CDR3. The CDR3 loop reads CATSRDSGEESYGYTF. The CDR3, as DNA: TGTGCCACCAGCAGAGATTCGGGGGAGGAGAGCTATGGCTACACCTTC.

This chain joins TRBV28 and TRBJ1-3, with TRBD1 identical over 9 bases. V was clipped by 2 bases and J by 3 bases; unmatched bases: 2. This CDR3 spans 15 amino acids. The germline V gene encodes CDR1 MDHEN and CDR2 SYDVKM. The CDR3 nucleotides read TGTGCCAGCAGTTTAGACAGGGGGTTTGGAAACACCATATATTTT. Protein sequence: CASSLDRGFGNTIYF.

The chain couples TRBV9 to TRBJ2-3, with D possibly being TRBD2 (5 bases). V lost 0 bases and J 3 bases, leaving 11 bases between the germline ends. The CDR3 has 15 residues. Germline loops: CDR1 SGDLS, CDR2 YYNGEE. In DNA form, the CDR3 reads TGTGCCAGCAGCGTAGATGAGGGTAGTACAGATACGCAGTATTTT. Its translation is CASSVDEGSTDTQYF.